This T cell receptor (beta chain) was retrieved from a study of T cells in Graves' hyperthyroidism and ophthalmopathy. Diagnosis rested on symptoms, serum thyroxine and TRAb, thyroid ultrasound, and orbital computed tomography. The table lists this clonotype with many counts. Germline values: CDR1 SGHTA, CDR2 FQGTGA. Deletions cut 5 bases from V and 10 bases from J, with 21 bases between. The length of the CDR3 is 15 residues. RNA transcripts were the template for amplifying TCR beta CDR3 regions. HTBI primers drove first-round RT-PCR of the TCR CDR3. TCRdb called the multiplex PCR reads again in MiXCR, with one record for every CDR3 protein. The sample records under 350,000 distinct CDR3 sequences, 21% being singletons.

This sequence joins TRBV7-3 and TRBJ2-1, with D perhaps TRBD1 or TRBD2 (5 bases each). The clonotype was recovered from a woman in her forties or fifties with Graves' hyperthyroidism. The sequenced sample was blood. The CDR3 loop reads CASSPRGRQSPEQFF. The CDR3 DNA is TGTGCCAGCAGCCCTCGGGGCAGGCAATCCCCAGAGCAGTTCTTC.